This T cell receptor beta chain derives from a study of OX40 agonist ivuxolimab in advanced cancers. Study at large: Patients took ivuxolimab, an agonistic anti-OX40 (CD134) antibody. Two patients with cutaneous melanoma and one with hepatocellular carcinoma, three in total, showed partial responses. General study points: Circulating CD4+ and CD8+ T cells showed clonal expansion by week 6 at 0.1 to 3.0 mg/kg. Normalized T-cell clonal expansion was also low in some nonresponders.

Assay: immunoSEQ multiplex PCR; the TCRdb copy retains only in-frame clones and omits some. The data hold 57,000 or so clones, with roughly 80% observed a single time. The table lists this clone with a few counts. Its cognate antigen is unknown. CDR3 length: 14 residues. The germline V and J ends were trimmed by 4 bases and 8 bases, with 14 bases remaining between them. Germline V gene sequence: CDR1 MDHEN, CDR2 SYDVKM. J is TRBJ2-2 and V is TRBV28, with a tentative D call TRBD1 (5 bases). This sequence was found in an adult with an advanced solid tumor such as melanoma, head and neck, liver or kidney cancer. Sequences were derived from CD4+ or CD8+ T cells sorted from blood, sampled in a trial of the OX40 agonist ivuxolimab. DNA for the CDR3: TGTGCCAGCAGTTCAGAAGGGGAATGGGGGGAGCTGTTTTTT. It codes for CASSSEGEWGELFF.